This TCR beta chain was obtained from a study of vaccination and CD4 T cells after COVID-19. Sequence data for DNA of cultured CD4+ T cells were generated by the Oncomine TCR Beta short-read assay. It was from cultured CD4+ T cells that genomic DNA was extracted. TCRdb re-derived calls from the PCR reads in MiXCR, one entry per CDR3 protein. The sample comprises 20,000 to 25,000 distinct CDR3 sequences, roughly 37% of which are singletons, and roughly 18% rests with the top ten. Documented treatment: approximately 10-day PBMC culture with coronavirus spike peptide pools or control peptides (ViraFEST assay). TCR sequencing followed the expansion of antigen-specific T cells with peptide pools in ViraFEST. A half-volume replacement of the medium with fresh IL-2 medium was performed on days 3 and 7. In its sample, this clonotype ranks as medium-sized. What it binds is unknown. General study points: Median numbers of SARS-CoV-2-reactive clonotypes increased from approximately 21 to 38 (not a significant change).

The source is a human donor who received a COVID-19 vaccine. The sample here was CD4+ T cells from blood, cultured in vitro, taken before SARS-CoV-2 vaccination.

The CDR3 DNA reads as TGTGCCAGCAGTTTTGGGACTATACTCACAAGCAATCAGCCCCAGCATTTT. This codes for CASSFGTILTSNQPQHF. The chain employs TRBV12-3 or TRBV12-4 and TRBJ1-5; perhaps TRBD1 as D (5 bases). The CDR3 has 17 residues. V was pared by 3 bases and J by 1 base, with 16 bases between.